Following are 4 T cell receptor beta chains from one sample sequenced in a study of metastatic and nonmetastatic thyroid tumors. None of the patients had undergone any treatment ahead of thyroid surgery. TCRdb recomputed clones from the PCR reads via MiXCR. This table has fewer than 55,000 clones, roughly 15% appearing once. Sample: blood. Receptors originate from a female donor with papillary thyroid cancer or a benign thyroid nodule (not recorded which). Some clones in this sample may be carry-over from other donors' samples.

Many counts were recorded for this clone. The gene calls are TRBV5-1 and TRBJ2-7, with 8 bases fitting TRBD1. The length of the CDR3 is 16 residues. Germline trimming cut 3 bases from V and 0 bases from J; bases unmatched to any gene: 8. CDR1 is SGHRS and CDR2 is YFSETQ in the germline V gene. CDR3 region: CASSWGRGPGSYEQYF. CDR3 DNA sequence: TGCGCCAGCAGCTGGGGCAGGGGGCCAGGCTCCTACGAGCAGTACTTC.

At least ten counts were recorded for this clone. The rearrangement links TRBV2 to TRBJ2-2, with D unclear. V was trimmed by 8 bases and J by 3 bases, leaving 4 bases between them. The length of the CDR3 is 11 residues. In germline, CDR1 is SNHLY, CDR2 FYNNEI. The CDR3 sequence: CASGYTGELFF. The CDR3 region has the DNA TGTGCCAGCGGTTACACCGGGGAGCTGTTTTTT.

This clone was counted a few times. The genes are TRBV28 and TRBJ2-7, with TRBD1 matching 10 bases. Germline V gene sequence: CDR1 MDHEN, CDR2 SYDVKM. The CDR3 consists of 14 residues. J was trimmed by 5 bases and V by 4 bases; bases with no gene match: 5. In DNA, the CDR3 is TGTGCCAGCAGTTCCCAGGGGACAGGGGACGAGCAGTACTTC. Residues: CASSSQGTGDEQYF.

This rearrangement joins TRBV7-3 to TRBJ2-1; D is possibly TRBD1 (6 bases). Between the trimmed V and J ends, which lost 3 bases and 16 bases, there was a span of 19 bases. CDR1 and CDR2 (germline): SGHTA, FQGTGA. CDR3 size: 13 residues. The CDR3 loop reads CASSLGAGATFFF. The CDR3 DNA sequence: TGTGCCAGCAGCTTGGGAGCAGGGGCCACTTTCTTCTTC.